Sequencing of this T cell receptor beta chain was carried out in a study of T cells in Graves' hyperthyroidism and ophthalmopathy (dated by TCRdb to the late 2010s). With regard to the full study: Peripheral blood was sampled at the time of initial diagnosis, prior to any treatment. To identify TCR V-J signatures that set the groups apart, the researchers used a discovery cohort of 100 patients, made up of roughly 40 with Graves' ophthalmopathy and 55 to 65 with stable Graves' hyperthyroidism. After sampling, hyperthyroidism patients received methimazole starting at 30 mg daily, and ophthalmopathy patients received high-dose intravenous methylprednisolone. Prospective prediction of ophthalmopathy was tested in an independent validation cohort of approximately 18 hyperthyroidism patients and roughly 16 patients who later progressed to ophthalmopathy. In addition, the study compared T-cell repertoires in thyroid tissue and in blood from six Graves' hyperthyroidism patients. According to the paper, TCR Vbeta CDR3 sequencing was carried out on 135 peripheral blood samples, which came from 40 to 45 ophthalmopathy, 75 or so hyperthyroidism and some 17 progressor patients. The approximately 100 discovery patients were divided at random into training and test sets in a 7:3 ratio. Points the paper makes about the study in general: In validation, progression to ophthalmopathy was predicted by the model with more than 65% sensitivity and 72% to 85% specificity, a median of about 6.4 months before onset. A model built on a 13 V-J signature distinguished ophthalmopathy from stable hyperthyroidism, reaching approximately 89% sensitivity and 81.08% specificity in cross-validation and 80%/75% in testing. Sample size was not statistically predetermined, and investigators were not blinded to group allocation. Most expanded thyroid clonotypes (frequency above 0.001) were also detected in blood, suggesting blood repertoires may reflect thyroid immune responses.

Amplification of TCR beta CDR3 regions was carried out from RNA transcripts. For the first round of RT-PCR on the TCR CDR3, the HTBI primer set was used together with the Qiagen OneStep RT-PCR kit. Libraries were constructed in a second round of multiplex PCR, after which size selection and purification were performed. Paired-end sequencing of the libraries was performed with 100 bp reads on an Illumina HiSeq2000. Regarding the original processing steps: SOAPnuke was used to process the raw data, with reads discarded if the reads contained adapters or uncalled bases, had a mean Phred below 15, or lacked an exact constant-primer or identifier match. COPE v1.2.5 was used to merge the high-quality paired reads, and each unique nucleotide sequence was defined as a clonotype. MiTCR v1.1 was used to align the clonotypes against IMGT TRBV, TRBD and TRBJ reference segments. The analysis was restricted to V-J combinations with a frequency above 0.0001, which together covered around 99% of the repertoires. The TCS score was defined as F50 (clonal expansion) divided by E x V (chaos), with BLOSUM62-based TCRdist calculated between CDR3 peptides within each V-J. Welch's t-statistics and random forest reduced roughly 540 V-J features to 13, which were used in a naive Bayes classifier (R e1071). TCRdb trimmed the raw reads at Q25, called clones with MiXCR and kept productive beta chains. Each CDR3 protein gets just one entry, which takes the most common genes and DNA from the rows behind it. In this record, the V and J calls reflect TCRdb's handling and not the investigators' own analysis. This sample gives about 560,000 distinct CDR3 sequences in total; 16% of them show up just once. The top ten constitute about 18% of the sample.

Concerning this clonotype: It lacks a known antigen. Base qualities are missing; no much larger clone stands one base away.

A patient counted as having stable Graves' hyperthyroidism if no progression to ophthalmopathy occurred over 18 months of follow-up. Hyperthyroidism patients were newly diagnosed, had a disease duration of under 2 months, and were aged 18 to 65 years. The study excluded patients with uncontrolled infections, other autoimmune diseases, pregnancy or lactation. Diagnoses relied on clinical symptoms, serum thyroxine and TRAb, thyroid ultrasound and orbital computed tomography. PBMCs were separated from roughly 9.6 ml of fresh peripheral blood using Ficoll-Paque density gradient centrifugation. Total RNA was extracted using Trizol reagent, and RNA quality was assessed on an Agilent 2100 Bioanalyzer. The sequenced material came from blood. The sequence derives from a woman aged 18-29 years with Graves' hyperthyroidism.

In nucleotides, the sequence is TGTGCCAGCAGCCAAGGGACTAACACCGGGGAGCTGTTTTTT. Translated, this gives CASSQGTNTGELFF. The receptor chain draws on TRBV3-1 and TRBJ2-2, and perhaps TRBD2 as D gene, on 5 matching bases. CDR1 is given as LGHDT and CDR2 as YNNKEL, both from the germline V gene (reference sequence). The CDR3 covers 14 residues, taking in both the cysteine and the phenylalanine. The retained sequence is limited to the CDR3, 42 bases, with the frame set at the first base. The V end loses 1 base and the J end loses 2 bases, and a stretch of 5 bases separates them.